This TCR beta chain was recorded in a study of T cells in Graves' hyperthyroidism and ophthalmopathy. Across the whole study: Before treatment of any kind, peripheral blood was taken at initial diagnosis.

Diagnosis relied on clinical symptoms, serum thyroxine and TRAb, thyroid ultrasound and orbital computed tomography. This CDR3 has 15 residues. With V trimmed by 6 bases and J by 8 bases, 12 bases remained unmatched. Germline V gene data show CDR1 as LNHDA and CDR2 as SQIVND (reference sequence). Findings and limits, study-wide: Ophthalmopathy cases were set apart from stable hyperthyroidism by a 13 V-J model. Most expanded thyroid clonotypes above 0.001 also appeared in blood.

TCR beta CDR3 region amplification was performed from RNA transcripts. The HTBI primer set was used in a first-round RT-PCR of the TCR CDR3. TCRdb redid the calling of the multiplex PCR reads with MiXCR, one entry per CDR3 protein. Of hundreds of thousands of distinct CDR3 sequences in the sample, approximately 23% are singletons; the top ten hold 45% to 55%. About this clonotype: Its target is unknown.

This chain joins TRBV19 and TRBJ2-2, with 7 bases identical to TRBD2. The TCR originated in a woman in her sixties or seventies with Graves' ophthalmopathy. What was sequenced was blood. CDR3 amino acids: CASRPVGGGPGELFF. CDR3 nucleotides: TGTGCCAGTAGACCGGTGGGGGGAGGGCCGGGGGAGCTGTTTTTT.